These 27 T cell receptor beta chains share one sample of origin, sequenced in a study of CD8 T cells in Susac syndrome. Random hexamers primed reverse transcription of about 0.45 to 1 ug RNA. TCRdb analysed the immunoSEQ multiplex PCR reads with MiXCR anew, one entry per CDR3 protein. Altogether approximately 160,000 distinct CDR3 sequences are present, approximately 93% being singletons, with the ten largest covering 0.085% to 0.095%. Source material: CD4+ T cells from PBMCs. Every receptor here comes from a human donor with multiple sclerosis.

CDR3 loop: CSARGGSGRRETQYF. CDR3 DNA sequence: TGCAGTGCTCGGGGTGGTAGCGGGAGGCGAGAGACCCAGTACTTC. The chain joins TRBV20-1 to TRBJ2-5; TRBD2 matches at 10 bases. CDR1 and CDR2 from the germline V gene are DFQATT and SNEGSKA (reference sequence). CDR3 size: 15 residues. V was pared by 5 bases and J by 4 bases, with 10 bases of the junction left unmatched.

The chain links TRBV7-9 to TRBJ2-7; 7 bases are a match to TRBD2. This CDR3 is built from 15 residues. The germline CDR1 and CDR2 sequences are SEHNR and FQNEAQ (reference sequence). Losses at the gene ends were 1 base for V and 1 base for J; bases not matched to a gene: 4. The CDR3 is CASSLVGAGSYEQYF. The DNA for the CDR3 is TGTGCCAGCAGCTTAGTCGGAGCGGGATCCTACGAGCAGTACTTC. The full variable domain, completed using reference TRBV7-9 and TRBJ2-7, is DTGVSQNPRHKITKRGQNVTFRCDPISEHNRLYWYRQTLGQGPEFLTYFQNEAQLEKSRLLSDRFSAERPKGSFSTLEIQRTEQGDSAMYLCASSLVGAGSYEQYFGPGTRLTVT.

Only a few counts were recorded for this clonotype. This rearrangement joins TRBV18 to TRBJ2-3; D gene ambiguous. Germline V gene sequence: CDR1 KGHSH, CDR2 LQKENI. The CDR3 contains 12 residues. Trimming took 2 bases from V and 4 from J, leaving 4 bases between them. The CDR3 sequence is CASSPGPDTQYF. CDR3 coding DNA: TGTGCCAGCTCACCAGGGCCAGATACGCAGTATTTT.

The chain joins TRBV4-3 to TRBJ1-1; perhaps TRBD1 as D (5 bases). The CDR3 is made up of 16 amino acids. From germline, CDR1 is LGHNA and CDR2 YSLEER. The germline V and J ends were trimmed by 1 base and 5 bases, with 17 bases remaining between them. In nucleotides, the CDR3 is TGCGCCAGCAGCCAAGGGGTGGGCCTCGAGGGGACTGAAGCTTTCTTT. It specifies CASSQGVGLEGTEAFF.

The chain links TRBV20-1 to TRBJ2-3; D is uncertain. Germline-derived CDR1 and CDR2 are DFQATT and SNEGSKA (reference sequence). CDR3 length equals 12 residues. Trimming removed 6 bases from V and 4 bases from J, with 11 bases in between. CDR3 sequence reads: CSAPTGADTQYF. The CDR3, as DNA: TGCAGTGCCCCCACTGGGGCAGATACGCAGTATTTT.

The J gene is TRBJ2-7, the V gene TRBV25-1, with D possibly matching TRBD2 (5 bases). The CDR3 is 12 amino acids. V was clipped by 3 bases and J by 5 bases, with 8 bases between them. Germline assignment: CDR1 MGHDK and CDR2 SYGVNS. The CDR3 region has the DNA TGTGCCAGCAGTGATCGGGATAACGAGCAGTACTTC. Translated: CASSDRDNEQYF.

V usage is TRBV7-8 and J usage is TRBJ2-1, with D unresolved. Looked up from germline, CDR1 is SGHVS and CDR2 is FQNEAQ. This CDR3 spans 14 amino acids. V was pared by 3 bases and J by 6 bases, with 12 bases between. As DNA, the CDR3 is TGTGCCAGCAGCTTCTTAGGTGTCGCCAATGAGCAGTTCTTC. Residues: CASSFLGVANEQFF.

The chain carries TRBV29-1 and TRBJ2-3; 9 bases map to TRBD2. CDR1 and CDR2 from the germline V gene are SQVTM and ANQGSEA. The CDR3 has 13 amino acids. Trimming at V came to 5 bases and at J to 8 bases, leaving 8 bases not matched to a gene. The CDR3 DNA reads TGCAGCGTTAGTGGCGGGAGGGCGCGTACGCAGTATTTT. As protein: CSVSGGRARTQYF.

This clonotype was counted a few times. V and J are TRBV6-2 or TRBV6-3 and TRBJ2-7; no clear D gene. This CDR3 has 12 amino acids. The V and J ends lost 2 bases and 5 bases respectively, with 7 bases between them. Germline V gene data show CDR1 as MNHEY and CDR2 as SVGEGT. Written as DNA, the CDR3 is TGTGCCAGCAGTTACGGTGGACACGAGCAGTACTTC. As protein: CASSYGGHEQYF.

V usage is TRBV5-4 and J usage is TRBJ2-1; D remains ambiguous. This CDR3 contains 12 residues. CDR1 is SGHNT, CDR2 YYREEE, per germline (reference sequence). The germline V and J ends were trimmed by 3 bases and 4 bases, with 5 bases remaining between them. CDR3 sequence reads: CASSSTYNEQFF. CDR3 sequence (DNA): TGTGCCAGCAGCTCCACATACAATGAGCAGTTCTTC.

This clonotype was seen a single time. This chain links TRBV20-1 with TRBJ2-7; 13 bases are a match to TRBD2. From germline, CDR1 is DFQATT and CDR2 SNEGSKA (reference sequence). The CDR3 loop spans 14 amino acids. V trimming: 6 bases; J trimming: 4 bases; junction bases outside the gene matches: 6. CDR3 sequence (DNA): TGCAGTGCGGCCAGGACTAGCGGGAGTTACGAGCAGTACTTC. Protein product: CSAARTSGSYEQYF.

The V call is TRBV30, the J call TRBJ1-1; D is possibly TRBD1 (5 bases). Germline-derived CDR1 and CDR2 are GTSNPN and SVGIG (reference sequence). CDR3 length equals 11 residues. V was shortened by 1 base and J by 9 bases, with 9 bases between the two germline ends. Here the CDR3 DNA reads TGTGCCTGGAGTGGGGGGTATCAAGCTTTCTTT. Translated: CAWSGGYQAFF.

The V gene is TRBV12-3 or TRBV12-4, the J gene TRBJ1-2; D possibly corresponds to TRBD1 (6 bases). The CDR3 sequence is 14 residues long. The V gene lost 6 bases and the J gene lost 5 bases, with 16 bases spanning the gap. As DNA, the CDR3 is TGTGCCAGCAGGAGCCCCGGGGGCGGATATGGCTACACCTTC. Protein product: CASRSPGGGYGYTF.

DNA for the CDR3: TGTGCCAGCAAAAAGGCAGCCATGAACACTGAAGCTTTCTTT. Amino acids: CASKKAAMNTEAFF. The chain couples TRBV2 to TRBJ1-1; D remains ambiguous. V lost 7 bases and J lost 0, with 12 bases in between. The CDR3 runs 14 residues. Germline values: CDR1 SNHLY, CDR2 FYNNEI.

The V call is TRBV7-2, the J call TRBJ2-4; 9 positions match TRBD2. Unmatched junction bases numbered 8, after V lost 4 bases and J lost 7 bases. Germline-derived CDR1 and CDR2 are SGHTA and FQGNSA. This CDR3 region has 15 residues. Here the CDR3 DNA reads TGTGCCAGCAGCTCACCGGGACTAGCCTTGAACATTCAGTACTTC. It yields the protein CASSSPGLALNIQYF.

This chain links TRBV7-6 with TRBJ2-3, with TRBD2 identical over 12 bases. Germline values: CDR1 SGHVS, CDR2 FNYEAQ. The CDR3 is 16 amino acids. Trimming at V came to 2 bases and at J to 3 bases, leaving 3 bases not matched to a gene. This chain's CDR3 is CASSLPGLAGTDTQYF. Written as DNA, the CDR3 is TGTGCCAGCAGCTTACCAGGACTAGCGGGAACAGATACGCAGTATTTT.

The count of this clonotype is one. The rearrangement uses TRBV11-2 and TRBJ2-5, with 7 nucleotides matching TRBD2. The CDR3 is made up of 15 amino acids. The germline CDR1 and CDR2 sequences are SGHAT and FQNNGV. J gave up 6 bases and V 2 bases, and 9 bases lay outside the gene matches. Here the CDR3 DNA reads TGTGCCAGCAGCTTATCGCGCGGGAGTACGCAGACCCAGTACTTC. As protein: CASSLSRGSTQTQYF. Full variable domain (outside the CDR3, taken from reference TRBV11-2 and TRBJ2-5): EAGVAQSPRYKIIEKRQSVAFWCNPISGHATLYWYQQILGQGPKLLIQFQNNGVVDDSQLPKDRFSAERLKGVDSTLKIQPAKLEDSAVYLCASSLSRGSTQTQYFGPGTRLLVL.

This chain connects TRBV4-1 to TRBJ2-7; D gene ambiguous. V was pared by 10 bases and J by 0 bases, with 10 bases between. Germline values: CDR1 MGHRA, CDR2 YSYEKL. The CDR3 runs to 12 residues. CDR3 bases: TGCGCCAACCGGTCAATCTCCTACGAGCAGTACTTC. Its protein is CANRSISYEQYF.

This chain connects TRBV5-1 to TRBJ1-1, with D hard to call. This CDR3 comprises 14 residues. V was shortened by 5 bases and J by 1 base, with 12 bases between the two germline ends. Germline V lookup: CDR1 SGHRS, CDR2 YFSETQ. The CDR3 DNA is TGCGCCAGCAGACAGAAGGACGGGAACACTGAAGCTTTCTTT. Translated, it gives CASRQKDGNTEAFF.

The J gene is TRBJ2-1, the V gene TRBV9; D remains ambiguous. Looked up from germline, CDR1 is SGDLS and CDR2 is YYNGEE. CDR3 length: 12 amino acids. Trimming took 0 bases from V and 7 from J, leaving 5 bases between them. CDR3 DNA sequence: TGTGCCAGCAGCGTAGACCAGAATGAGCAGTTCTTC. Translation gives CASSVDQNEQFF. Together with reference TRBV9 and TRBJ2-1, the CDR3 gives the full variable domain: DSGVTQTPKHLITATGQRVTLRCSPRSGDLSVYWYQQSLDQGLQFLIQYYNGEERAKGNILERFSAQQFPDLHSELNLSSLELGDSALYFCASSVDQNEQFFGPGTRLTVL.

The chain carries TRBV7-2 and TRBJ2-3; D call uncertain. Trimming cost V 0 bases and J 2 bases, with 6 bases left between them. This CDR3 is built from 14 residues. Germline V CDR1 and CDR2: SGHTA, FQGNSA. The CDR3 protein is CASSLAPYTDTQYF. The CDR3 nucleotides are TGTGCCAGCAGCTTAGCCCCATACACAGATACGCAGTATTTT.

V usage is TRBV29-1 and J usage is TRBJ2-7, with 7 bases identical to TRBD1. The germline CDR1 and CDR2 sequences are SQVTM and ANQGSEA. V shed 5 bases, J shed 3 bases, and the junction held 7 bases outside the gene matches. The CDR3 covers 13 residues. In DNA form, the CDR3 reads TGCAGCGTTAAGAAGGGGACAGACTACGAGCAGTACTTC. Protein: CSVKKGTDYEQYF.

V gene TRBV6-6 combines with J gene TRBJ2-7; D might be TRBD2 (6 bases). The CDR3 totals 15 residues. Trimming left V 6 bases short and J 7 bases short, with 22 bases between. Germline V gene sequence: CDR1 MNHNY, CDR2 SVGAGI (reference sequence). The CDR3, as DNA: TGTGCCAGCAGATCAGCCACGGGCCGCGGGGAGGAGCAGTACTTC. It codes for CASRSATGRGEEQYF.

This rearrangement joins TRBV12-3 or TRBV12-4 to TRBJ2-2; D is unclear. The CDR3 runs 13 residues. Trimming removed 5 bases from V and 1 base from J, with 5 bases in between. This CDR3 reads CASSPWNTGELFF. The CDR3 nucleotides are TGTGCCAGCAGTCCTTGGAACACCGGGGAGCTGTTTTTT.

This clonotype was detected only once. The chain is built from TRBV27 and TRBJ1-1; no firm D call. V lost 7 bases and J 7 bases, leaving 13 bases between the germline ends. This CDR3 spans 12 amino acids. CDR1 is MNHEY, CDR2 SMNVEV, per germline (reference sequence). The CDR3 is CASTARGGEAFF. The CDR3 DNA follows: TGTGCCAGCACCGCTCGGGGAGGTGAAGCTTTCTTT.

The chain recombines TRBV19 with TRBJ1-5; unclear D gene. Per the germline V gene, CDR1 is LNHDA and CDR2 is SQIVND (reference sequence). With 7 bases removed from V and 7 bases from J, the gap between germline ends came to 20 bases. This CDR3 has 15 amino acids. CDR3 amino acids: CASTLAHFEWQPQHF. The CDR3 nucleotides read TGTGCCAGTACGTTGGCCCACTTCGAATGGCAGCCCCAGCATTTT.

The chain employs TRBV5-4 and TRBJ2-3, with 8 bases aligning to TRBD2. The CDR3 length is 15 residues. With 6 bases clipped from V and 5 bases from J, the junction kept 11 bases outside the gene matches. Per germline, CDR1 SGHNT and CDR2 YYREEE (reference sequence). The CDR3 sequence is CASTRSGLAGDTQYF. The CDR3 coding sequence is TGTGCCAGCACCCGAAGCGGCCTAGCGGGAGATACGCAGTATTTT.